A selection of T cell receptor beta chains follows, all from one sample in a study of OX40 agonist ivuxolimab in advanced cancers. TCRdb keeps only in-frame clones here, not all; method: immunoSEQ multiplex PCR. This sample carries about 22,000 clones, around nine tenths of them seen once, and the ten largest clones take more than 20%. The source was CD4+ or CD8+ T cells sorted from blood, collected in a trial of the OX40 agonist ivuxolimab. Receptors were obtained from an adult with an advanced solid tumor such as melanoma, head and neck, liver or kidney cancer. Both conserved end residues are part of each CDR3. The D gene is left open where the match is weak. Clone sizes are given selectively: once, few, many, or a class where the clone is expanded.

once | . | TRBJ1-4 | TRBV25-1 | 18 | TGTGCCAGCAGTGAACCGATTTGGGGAGACAGAAATAATGAAAAACTGTTTTTT | CASSEPIWGDRNNEKLFF
. | TRBD1 | TRBJ1-4 | TRBV7-9 | 13 | TGTGCCAGCAGTCAACAGGGGGTCGAAAAACTGTTTTTT | CASSQQGVEKLFF
medium-sized | . | TRBJ2-6 | TRBV4-2 | 16 | TGTGCCAGCAGCCAAGATGGGACCTCTGGGGCCAACGTCCTGACTTTC | CASSQDGTSGANVLTF
. | . | TRBJ2-1 | TRBV6-8 | 17 | TGTGCCAGCAGTTACTCGAGTCGAGCGGCGAATGGTAATGAGCAGTTCTTC | CASSYSSRAANGNEQFF
. | TRBD1 | TRBJ1-5 | TRBV30 | 15 | TGTGCCTGGAGCGCGGGACAGGGAAGCAATCAGCCCCAGCATTTT | CAWSAGQGSNQPQHF
. | . | TRBJ2-7 | TRBV10-2 | 13 | TGCGCCACCATGCAAGGGTCCTCCTACGAGCAGTACTTC | CATMQGSSYEQYF
. | . | TRBJ2-1 | TRBV5-1 | 11 | TGCGCCAGCAGCGAGGGACTTTTGCAGTTCTTC | CASSEGLLQFF
. | . | TRBJ2-7 | TRBV13 | 16 | TGTGCCAGCAGCTTAGGCCTCGCAGGGTTGTCCTACGAGCAGTACTTC | CASSLGLAGLSYEQYF
. | TRBD1 | TRBJ1-2 | TRBV7-6 | 12 | TGTGCCAGCAGCGTGACAGGGGATGGCTACACCTTC | CASSVTGDGYTF
once | TRBD2 | TRBJ2-7 | TRBV4-2 | 15 | TGTGCCAGCAGCCCTGGGACTAGCGGATCTTACGAGCAGTACTTC | CASSPGTSGSYEQYF
few | . | TRBJ1-1 | TRBV30 | 17 | TGTGCCTGGAGTGTACCGGCTCCCGCCACTTATGGCACTGAAGCTTTCTTT | CAWSVPAPATYGTEAFF
. | . | TRBJ1-1 | TRBV19 | 15 | TGTGCCAGTAGTGCCTCGGCAGTAGGGTTCACTGAAGCTTTCTTT | CASSASAVGFTEAFF
. | . | TRBJ1-4 | TRBV29-1 | 12 | TGCAGCGTTGACCCAGGGGATGAAAAACTGTTTTTT | CSVDPGDEKLFF
. | . | TRBJ2-5 | TRBV6-1 | 11 | TGTGCCAGCAGGTCTCCAGAGACCCAGTACTTC | CASRSPETQYF
. | . | TRBJ2-3 | TRBV5-8 | 15 | TGTGCCAGCAGCTTCCGGGACACCCTCACAGATACGCAGTATTTT | CASSFRDTLTDTQYF
. | . | TRBJ2-4 | TRBV6-1 | 16 | TGTGCCAGCAGTGTTTTTAGACACGCAGCCAAAAACATTCAGTACTTC | CASSVFRHAAKNIQYF
once | TRBD2 | TRBJ2-7 | TRBV19 | 14 | TGTGCCAGTAGTATAGGGACTAGTACCTACGAGCAGTACTTC | CASSIGTSTYEQYF
. | . | TRBJ1-5 | TRBV28 | 15 | TGTGCCAGCAGTTTATCGGGGGCCCGGGGTCAGCCCCAGCATTTT | CASSLSGARGQPQHF
. | . | TRBJ1-1 | TRBV9 | 16 | TGTGCCAGCAGCGACGATGGGGCCCCGACGGGGACTGAAGCTTTCTTT | CASSDDGAPTGTEAFF
. | . | TRBJ2-7 | TRBV9 | 15 | TGTGCCAGCAGCTCTCGGGGGAGGTGGAACGACGAGCAGTACTTC | CASSSRGRWNDEQYF
. | TRBD1 | TRBJ2-2 | TRBV10-3 | 15 | TGTGCCATCAGTGAAGGACAGGGTAGCACCGGGGAGCTGTTTTTT | CAISEGQGSTGELFF
. | . | TRBJ1-3 | TRBV12-5 | 15 | TGTGCTAGTGGTTCCGACACTTCCTCTGGAAACACCATATATTTT | CASGSDTSSGNTIYF
. | . | TRBJ2-7 | TRBV7-8 | 14 | TGTGCCAGCAGCACTAGGGTTAGCTCCTACGAGCAGTACTTC | CASSTRVSSYEQYF
few | . | TRBJ1-4 | TRBV7-9 | 12 | TGTGCCAGCAGGGCAACTAATGAAAAACTGTTTTTT | CASRATNEKLFF
. | TRBD1 | TRBJ1-2 | TRBV6-5 | 14 | TGTGCCAGCACCCCGGAAGGGGGCTACTATGGCTACACCTTC | CASTPEGGYYGYTF
. | TRBD2 | TRBJ2-1 | TRBV28 | 18 | TGTGCCAGCAGTTTGGTGACTAGCGGGGGGAGCTCCTACAATGAGCAGTTCTTC | CASSLVTSGGSSYNEQFF